Listed here are 32 T cell receptor beta chains from one sample, sequenced in a study of cytomegalovirus exposure and HLA in healthy donors. PCR employed 60 Vbeta and 13 Jbeta primers. Measured with immunoSEQ multiplex PCR; TCRdb has only the in-frame clones, and not every one. The sample holds hundreds of thousands of clones, around 80% seen once. Material: PBMCs. All receptors derive from a boy aged 2 to 9 in good health and CMV-seronegative.

V usage is TRBV2 and J usage is TRBJ2-5, with 10 bases identical to TRBD2. Per the germline V gene, CDR1 is SNHLY and CDR2 is FYNNEI. The junction had 4 bases not matched to a gene; V was cut back by 7 bases and J by 5 bases. This CDR3 spans 13 amino acids. Here the CDR3 reads CASTSGLAETQYF. CDR3 bases: TGTGCCAGCACCTCGGGACTAGCGGAGACCCAGTACTTC.

Only one count was recorded for this clone. The chain carries TRBV7-6 and TRBJ1-1; weak D call: TRBD1 (5 bases). The CDR3 has 14 amino acids. Trimming pared 5 bases from V and 3 bases from J, leaving 13 bases between. Germline-derived CDR1 and CDR2 are SGHVS and FNYEAQ. CDR3 bases: TGTGCCAGCAGCCCAAGGGGATCGGACACTGAAGCTTTCTTT. This sequence encodes CASSPRGSDTEAFF.

A few counts support this clone. The chain recombines TRBV6-5 with TRBJ1-3, with a possible D match to TRBD1 (5 bases). V was shortened by 6 bases and J by 8 bases, with 11 bases between the two germline ends. From germline, CDR1 is MNHEY and CDR2 SVGAGI. The CDR3 runs 12 residues. The CDR3 loop is CASSLDRHTIYF. The DNA of the CDR3 is TGTGCCAGCAGCCTTGACAGACACACCATATATTTT.

The genes are TRBV5-6 and TRBJ1-2; 8 bases map to TRBD1. Germline V gives CDR1 SGHDT, CDR2 YYEEEE. V shed 4 bases, J shed 4 bases, and the junction held 6 bases outside the gene matches. The length of the CDR3 is 14 residues. The CDR3: CASSRSQGAYGYTF. As DNA, the CDR3 is TGTGCCAGCAGCAGATCCCAGGGGGCCTATGGCTACACCTTC.

The V call is TRBV5-4, the J call TRBJ2-7, with a tentative D call TRBD2 (6 bases). CDR3 length equals 14 residues. Germline V gene sequence: CDR1 SGHNT, CDR2 YYREEE (reference sequence). Between the trimmed V and J ends, which lost 4 bases and 3 bases, there was a span of 14 bases. The DNA of the CDR3 is TGTGCCAGCAGCCCGCGGGACGGGAACTACGAGCAGTACTTC. Encoded protein: CASSPRDGNYEQYF.

The chain carries TRBV5-6 and TRBJ2-5; 7 bases fit TRBD1. There are 15 residues in the CDR3. Trimming removed 3 bases from V and 3 bases from J; junction bases left unmatched: 8. Germline assignment: CDR1 SGHDT and CDR2 YYEEEE. CDR3 sequence (DNA): TGTGCCAGCAGCTCTCCGGGACAGAGTAAAGAGACCCAGTACTTC. Its protein product is CASSSPGQSKETQYF.

The gene calls are TRBV7-2 and TRBJ1-4; perhaps TRBD1 as D (5 bases). Germline CDR1 and CDR2: SGHTA and FQGNSA. The V gene lost 6 bases and the J gene lost 0 bases, with 8 bases spanning the gap. CDR3 length equals 14 residues. CDR3 DNA: TGTGCCAGCAGACCAGGGTCAACTAATGAAAAACTGTTTTTT. Its protein product is CASRPGSTNEKLFF.

With regard to this clone: Additional DNA sequences in this sample encode the identical CDR3. The chain recombines TRBV29-1 with TRBJ1-1, with D perhaps matching TRBD1 (5 bases). Trimming stripped 5 bases from V and 1 base from J, with 8 bases between. The CDR3 is 12 amino acids. Germline V lookup: CDR1 SQVTM, CDR2 ANQGSEA. The CDR3 region is CSVRTGNTEAFF. The CDR3 coding sequence is TGCAGCGTTAGAACAGGGAACACTGAAGCTTTCTTT.

This clone was picked up a small number of times. The genes are TRBV6-1 and TRBJ1-3; D is uncertain. V was clipped by 3 bases and J by 4 bases, with 19 bases between them. Per the germline V gene, CDR1 is MNHNS and CDR2 is SASEGT. CDR3 length: 17 amino acids. The CDR3 sequence: CASSDFPGGSEGNTIYF. The CDR3 bases are TGTGCCAGCAGTGACTTCCCGGGAGGGTCTGAGGGAAACACCATATATTTT.

The chain carries TRBV5-6 and TRBJ2-7; maybe TRBD1 (6 bases). Germline-derived CDR1 and CDR2 are SGHDT and YYEEEE. This CDR3 is 15 amino acids long. The V and J ends lost 2 bases and 0 bases respectively, with 12 bases between them. The CDR3 region has the DNA TGTGCCAGCAGCTTCAGGACAGCCAACTCCTACGAGCAGTACTTC. This sequence encodes CASSFRTANSYEQYF.

This clone has a single count. The CDR3 DNA follows: TGTGCCAGCAGCCGAATGGCGGAAGAGCAGTACTTC. This gives the protein CASSRMAEEQYF. The chain couples TRBV11-2 to TRBJ2-7; D gene uncertain. The germline V and J ends were trimmed by 5 bases and 7 bases, with 12 bases remaining between them. The CDR3 covers 12 residues. The germline CDR1 and CDR2 sequences are SGHAT and FQNNGV.

The chain couples TRBV6-5 to TRBJ1-1, with TRBD1 matching 9 bases. CDR1 and CDR2 (germline): MNHEY, SVGAGI. V was pared by 2 bases and J by 12 bases, with 7 bases of the junction left unmatched. The CDR3 extends over 13 amino acids. The CDR3 bases are TGTGCCAGCAGTTACCCGGGACAGGGAGGAACTTTCTTT. It codes for CASSYPGQGGTFF.

V usage is TRBV5-5 and J usage is TRBJ2-7; D gene unclear. This CDR3 comprises 12 residues. Trimming left V 1 base short and J 3 bases short, with 5 bases between. Germline V gene data show CDR1 as SGHKS and CDR2 as YYEKEE (reference sequence). CDR3 in amino acids: CASSLFIYEQYF. CDR3 DNA sequence: TGTGCCAGCAGCTTGTTTATCTACGAGCAGTACTTC.

This clone has only a few counts. V is TRBV4-1 and J is TRBJ2-7, with TRBD1 as a possible D gene (6 bases). Trimming took off 4 bases at V and 3 bases at J, with 10 bases between the two ends. This CDR3 is 13 amino acids long. Germline V gives CDR1 MGHRA, CDR2 YSYEKL. CDR3 in amino acids: CASSPEQGYEQYF. The CDR3 region has the DNA TGCGCCAGCAGCCCTGAACAGGGCTACGAGCAGTACTTC.

The rearrangement links TRBV7-6 to TRBJ2-2; maybe TRBD1 (5 bases). This CDR3 has 14 amino acids. From germline, CDR1 is SGHVS and CDR2 FNYEAQ. Trimming cost V 1 base and J 3 bases, with 6 bases left between them. The CDR3 DNA reads TGTGCCAGCAGCTTAGAGGGGTACACCGGGGAGCTGTTTTTT. It yields the protein CASSLEGYTGELFF.

This chain connects TRBV7-9 to TRBJ1-6; D possibly corresponds to TRBD1 (6 bases). Trimming removed 3 bases at V and 8 bases at J, with 11 bases between. CDR3 length: 14 residues. Looked up from germline, CDR1 is SEHNR and CDR2 is FQNEAQ (reference sequence). For the CDR3, the DNA is TGTGCCAGCAGCTTCTCAGGGGCCGATTCACCCCTCCACTTT. Amino acid sequence: CASSFSGADSPLHF.

The genes are TRBV19 and TRBJ2-7; 7 positions agree with TRBD1. This CDR3 contains 14 residues. The germline V gene encodes CDR1 LNHDA and CDR2 SQIVND (reference sequence). The junction had 4 bases not matched to a gene; V was cut back by 3 bases and J by 2 bases. CDR3 DNA: TGTGCCAGTAGTATGGGGACAGCTCCCTACGAGCAGTACTTC. Its translation: CASSMGTAPYEQYF.

This chain joins TRBV9 and TRBJ2-5, with 8 bases fitting TRBD2. Germline assignment: CDR1 SGDLS and CDR2 YYNGEE. The CDR3 sequence is 16 residues long. V lost 3 bases and J lost 5; bases outside the gene matches: 12. The CDR3 loop reads CASSESPRGGSETQYF. The CDR3, as DNA: TGTGCCAGCAGCGAGAGTCCGCGCGGGGGGTCGGAGACCCAGTACTTC.

The CDR3 DNA sequence: TGTGCCAGCAGCTTGACAGGGACCACTGAAGCTTTCTTT. It encodes CASSLTGTTEAFF. The chain combines TRBV27 with TRBJ1-1, with 7 nucleotides matching TRBD1. CDR1 and CDR2 from the germline V gene are MNHEY and SMNVEV (reference sequence). V lost 6 bases to trimming and J lost 4 bases; unmatched junction nucleotides: 5. The CDR3 consists of 13 residues.

The genes are TRBV30 and TRBJ2-5; D possibly corresponds to TRBD2 (6 bases). The end of the DNA aligns better with TRBJ2-7, so the J call may be wrong. Germline lookup yields CDR1 GTSNPN and CDR2 SVGIG (reference sequence). This CDR3 is 14 amino acids long. The CDR3 is CAWSPRLGSYEQYF. The CDR3 DNA sequence: TGTGCCTGGAGTCCCCGACTAGGCTCCTACGAGCAGTACTTC.

V gene TRBV7-9 combines with J gene TRBJ2-2, with TRBD2 as a possible D gene (5 bases). The V and J ends lost 1 base and 1 base respectively, with 7 bases between them. The germline V gene has CDR1 SEHNR and CDR2 FQNEAQ (reference sequence). CDR3 size: 15 residues. CDR3 in amino acids: CASSLDAGNTGELFF. The DNA of the CDR3 is TGTGCCAGCAGCTTAGACGCGGGGAACACCGGGGAGCTGTTTTTT.

A few counts support this clone. The chain recombines TRBV5-1 with TRBJ1-5, with no clear D. The CDR3 is made up of 14 amino acids. V lost 0 bases to trimming and J lost 4 bases, with 8 bases between them. The germline V gene encodes CDR1 SGHRS and CDR2 YFSETQ. The CDR3 DNA sequence: TGCGCCAGCAGCTTGGTGCCCGGGAATCAGCCCCAGCATTTT. Protein product: CASSLVPGNQPQHF.

This chain links TRBV5-1 with TRBJ2-7; 12 positions agree with TRBD1. Germline CDR1 reads SGHRS; CDR2 reads YFSETQ. J was trimmed by 5 bases and V by 4 bases; bases with no gene match: 7. The CDR3 has 15 residues. CDR3 protein: CASSGGQGATDEQYF. CDR3 DNA: TGCGCCAGCAGCGGGGGACAGGGGGCTACCGACGAGCAGTACTTC.

The genes are TRBV7-9 and TRBJ2-7, with 13 bases aligning to TRBD2. J lost 5 bases, V lost 8 bases, and 9 bases had no gene match. This CDR3 comprises 15 residues. CDR1 is SEHNR and CDR2 is FQNEAQ in the germline V gene (reference sequence). CDR3 coding DNA: TGTGCCAGCGACTTAGGGACTAGCGGGGAGGACGAGCAGTACTTC. It translates to CASDLGTSGEDEQYF.

The chain joins TRBV7-8 to TRBJ2-1; no reliable D call. The CDR3 is made up of 12 amino acids. Germline V CDR1 and CDR2: SGHVS, FQNEAQ. Trimming pared 1 base from V and 9 bases from J, leaving 7 bases between. The CDR3 reads CASSLVFGEQFF. Written as DNA, the CDR3 is TGTGCCAGCAGCTTAGTGTTCGGTGAGCAGTTCTTC.

V gene TRBV6-7 combines with J gene TRBJ2-7; 14 bases are a match to TRBD2. TRBV6-7 falls under the ORF class, with uncertain function. The CDR3 extends over 16 amino acids. V gave up 8 bases and J gave up 1 base; unmatched junction bases: 7. CDR3 region: CASQTSGRAHSYEQYF. DNA for the CDR3: TGTGCCAGCCAGACTAGCGGGAGGGCTCATTCCTACGAGCAGTACTTC.

The chain joins TRBV23-1 to TRBJ2-5; no definite D call. TRBV23-1 carries the ORF label, with uncertain function. This CDR3 region has 11 residues. Deletions cut 7 bases from V and 5 bases from J, with 8 bases between. CDR3 protein: CASILLETQYF. CDR3 in DNA: TGCGCCAGCATCCTCCTGGAGACCCAGTACTTC.

This chain connects TRBV6-5 to TRBJ2-3; D perhaps matches TRBD1 (6 bases). V was cut by 6 bases and J by 6 bases, with 19 bases left in between. Germline V lookup: CDR1 MNHEY, CDR2 SVGAGI. The CDR3 is 15 amino acids. CDR3 DNA sequence: TGTGCCAGCAGCCCGGACAGCGCGAGGGGGGATACGCAGTATTTT. Residues: CASSPDSARGDTQYF.

This clone occurred a few times. V usage is TRBV2 and J usage is TRBJ1-4; 7 nucleotides line up with TRBD1. Trimming took 7 bases from V and 10 from J; bases not matched to a gene: 12. Germline V gives CDR1 SNHLY, CDR2 FYNNEI. The CDR3 is 14 amino acids. The CDR3 bases are TGTGCCAGCACGAGGGACAGCGCCTTGGGAAAACTGTTTTTT. It yields the protein CASTRDSALGKLFF.

The V gene is TRBV7-9, the J gene TRBJ1-1, with a possible D match to TRBD1 (5 bases). V lost 1 base, J lost 7 bases, and 16 bases lay in between. The CDR3 totals 15 residues. Per the germline V gene, CDR1 is SEHNR and CDR2 is FQNEAQ (reference sequence). Here the CDR3 reads CASSLDRGGFNEAFF. CDR3 nucleotide sequence: TGTGCCAGCAGCTTAGATAGGGGTGGGTTTAATGAAGCTTTCTTT.

The chain combines TRBV2 with TRBJ2-7; D perhaps matches TRBD1 (5 bases). Germline CDR1 reads SNHLY; CDR2 reads FYNNEI. Trimming cost V 2 bases and J 0 bases, with 11 bases left between them. The CDR3 covers 15 residues. CDR3 amino acids: CASSETGLSSYEQYF. CDR3 coding DNA: TGTGCCAGCAGTGAAACAGGCCTAAGCTCCTACGAGCAGTACTTC. The full variable domain, in which reference TRBV2 and TRBJ2-7 provide the parts outside the CDR3, is EPEVTQTPSHQVTQMGQEVILRCVPISNHLYFYWYRQILGQKVEFLVSFYNNEISEKSEIFDDQFSVERPDGSNFTLKIRSTKLEDSAMYFCASSETGLSSYEQYFGPGTRLTVT.

This clone has just one count. The chain couples TRBV6-5 to TRBJ2-7; maybe TRBD1 (6 bases). The CDR3 length is 16 residues. From germline, CDR1 is MNHEY and CDR2 SVGAGI. Trimming cost V 1 base and J 2 bases, with 15 bases left between them. The CDR3 protein is CASSYFVGTQTYEQYF. The CDR3 DNA reads as TGTGCCAGCAGTTACTTTGTCGGGACACAAACCTACGAGCAGTACTTC.